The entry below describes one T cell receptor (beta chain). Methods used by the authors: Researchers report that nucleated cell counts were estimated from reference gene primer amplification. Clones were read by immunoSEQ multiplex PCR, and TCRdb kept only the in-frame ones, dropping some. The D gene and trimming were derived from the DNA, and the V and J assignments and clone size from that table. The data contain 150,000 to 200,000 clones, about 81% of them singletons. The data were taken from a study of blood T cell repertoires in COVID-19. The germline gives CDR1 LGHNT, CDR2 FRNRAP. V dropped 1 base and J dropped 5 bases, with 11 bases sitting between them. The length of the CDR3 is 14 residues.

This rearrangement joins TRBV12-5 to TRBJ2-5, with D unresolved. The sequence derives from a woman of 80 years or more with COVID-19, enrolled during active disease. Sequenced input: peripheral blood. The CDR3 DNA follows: TGTGCTAGTGGTTTGGGAGACTCCCGGGAGACCCAGTACTTC. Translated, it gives CASGLGDSRETQYF. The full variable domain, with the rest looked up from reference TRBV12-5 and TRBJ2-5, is DARVTQTPRHKVTEMGQEVTMRCQPILGHNTVFWYRQTMMQGLELLAYFRNRAPLDDSGMPKDRFSAEMPDATLATLKIQPSEPRDSAVYFCASGLGDSRETQYFGPGTRLLVL.